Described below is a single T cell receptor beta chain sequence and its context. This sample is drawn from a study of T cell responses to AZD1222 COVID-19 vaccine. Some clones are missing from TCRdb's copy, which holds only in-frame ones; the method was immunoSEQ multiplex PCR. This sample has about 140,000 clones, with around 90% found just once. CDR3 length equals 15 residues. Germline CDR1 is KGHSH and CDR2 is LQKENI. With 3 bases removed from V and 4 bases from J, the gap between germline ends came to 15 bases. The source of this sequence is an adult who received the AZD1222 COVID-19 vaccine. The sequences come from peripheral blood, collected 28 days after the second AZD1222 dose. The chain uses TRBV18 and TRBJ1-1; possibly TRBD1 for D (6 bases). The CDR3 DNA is TGTGCCAGCTCACCCGGACAGAGCTTGTCCACTGAAGCTTTCTTT. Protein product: CASSPGQSLSTEAFF.